Presented here are 30 T cell receptor beta chains from one specimen sequenced in a study of T-cell memory formation after mild COVID-19. One entry per CDR3 protein, called by TCRdb with MiXCR from the 5' RACE reads. The sample shows 300,000 to 400,000 distinct CDR3 sequences, 15% to 20% of them seen only once. Sequences were obtained from PBMCs or a T cell subset sorted from them (not recorded which). Receptor source: a man aged 18 to 29 who had mild COVID-19 (a few samples of this study predate the infection). Cell type and time point are not known.

Of note for this clonotype: The conserved final phenylalanine or tryptophan is absent from the CDR3, which likely points to a read error. No DNA is shown, since the ends of the CDR3 on it are uncertain; the CDR3 is the one TCRdb lists. The gene calls are TRBV2 and TRBJ1-2; the table calls TRBD1, which could not be checked here. With termini counted, the CDR3 has 12 amino acids. CDR1 SNHLY and CDR2 FYNNEI come from the germline V gene. CDR3: CASSSRDQRPFY.

This clonotype was seen a handful of times. This rearrangement joins TRBV6-5 to TRBJ2-7; 9 bases fit TRBD1. The ends lost 6 bases at V and 7 bases at J; junction bases unmatched: 13. The CDR3 contains 15 residues. Germline-derived CDR1 and CDR2 are MNHEY and SVGAGI. Here the CDR3 DNA reads TGTGCCAGCAGGGGCGGGACAGGGACTTTAGGAGAGCAGTACTTC. Translating gives CASRGGTGTLGEQYF.

This clonotype was seen a few times. The chain carries TRBV3-1 and TRBJ1-2, with a tentative D call TRBD1 (6 bases). V was pared by 4 bases and J by 7 bases, with 10 bases between. Germline CDR1 and CDR2: LGHDT and YNNKEL (reference sequence). The CDR3 is 12 residues long. The CDR3 DNA sequence: TGTGCCAGCAGCCGGGGGGCCCGTGGCTACACCTTC. It specifies CASSRGARGYTF.

A few counts support this clonotype. The chain uses TRBV5-1 and TRBJ1-2; D unclear. Germline assignment: CDR1 SGHRS and CDR2 YFSETQ. This CDR3 is 14 amino acids long. Trimming took off 5 bases at V and 8 bases at J, with 19 bases between the two ends. The CDR3 DNA is TGCGCCAGCAGTTTCGGGTCCTCTAACCCAGGCTACACCTTC. It codes for CASSFGSSNPGYTF.

The chain is built from TRBV7-3 and TRBJ2-3; a possible D gene is TRBD2 (7 bases). Per the germline V gene, CDR1 is SGHTA and CDR2 is FQGTGA. Trimming took 8 bases from V and 1 from J, leaving 16 bases between them. CDR3 size: 15 residues. The CDR3, as DNA: TGTGCCAGCTCTACGAGGGGGGGCGGCACAGATACGCAGTATTTT. As protein: CASSTRGGGTDTQYF.

This clonotype was detected a few times. The V gene is TRBV7-2, the J gene TRBJ2-3; TRBD2 aligns across 7 bases. The CDR3 contains 14 residues. The V gene end was trimmed by 5 bases and the J gene end by 4 bases; junction bases not matched to a gene: 6. Germline CDR1 is SGHTA and CDR2 is FQGNSA. CDR3 region: CASSTRTSPDTQYF. CDR3 bases: TGTGCCAGCAGCACCAGGACTAGTCCAGATACGCAGTATTTT.

This clonotype was seen a few times. The CDR3 region has the DNA TGCGCCAGCAGCCTCAACAGGGGTGTCACTGAAGCTTTCTTT. This codes for CASSLNRGVTEAFF. This chain connects TRBV4-1 to TRBJ1-1; 7 bases fit TRBD1. V shed 4 bases and J 4 bases; nucleotides not matched to a gene: 6. CDR3 length: 14 amino acids. Germline lookup yields CDR1 MGHRA and CDR2 YSYEKL.

V gene TRBV29-1 combines with J gene TRBJ2-5, with 10 bases lining up with TRBD2. J was trimmed by 4 bases and V by 4 bases; bases with no gene match: 6. The germline gives CDR1 SQVTM, CDR2 ANQGSEA. The CDR3 covers 14 residues. The chain's CDR3 is CSVVERGGGETQYF. The CDR3 DNA reads TGCAGCGTTGTGGAGCGGGGGGGCGGAGAGACCCAGTACTTC.

This clonotype was seen a few times. The V call is TRBV6-5, the J call TRBJ1-5, with a possible D match to TRBD1 (5 bases). V was shortened by 1 base and J by 7 bases, with 14 bases between the two germline ends. Germline loops: CDR1 MNHEY, CDR2 SVGAGI. This CDR3 is 15 amino acids long. This chain's CDR3 is CASSYLPGGGQPQHF. CDR3 nucleotides: TGTGCCAGCAGTTACTTACCGGGGGGGGGACAGCCCCAGCATTTT.

This clonotype was detected only a few times. The chain joins TRBV5-1 to TRBJ2-2, with D unclear. The CDR3 extends over 15 amino acids. Germline loops: CDR1 SGHRS, CDR2 YFSETQ. V was shortened by 3 bases and J by 1 base, with 10 bases between the two germline ends. CDR3 residues: CASSSPGLNTGELFF. CDR3 DNA: TGCGCCAGCAGCTCCCCCGGCTTGAACACCGGGGAGCTGTTTTTT. The full variable domain, in which reference TRBV5-1 and TRBJ2-2 provide the parts outside the CDR3, is KAGVTQTPRYLIKTRGQQVTLSCSPISGHRSVSWYQQTPGQGLQFLFEYFSETQRNKGNFPGRFSGRQFSNSRSEMNVSTLELGDSALYLCASSSPGLNTGELFFGEGSRLTVL.

This clonotype has a handful of counts. The V gene is TRBV5-4, the J gene TRBJ1-1; 7 bases are shared with TRBD1. The CDR3 runs to 16 residues. J lost 4 bases, V lost 4 bases, and 13 bases had no gene match. Germline V CDR1 and CDR2: SGHNT, YYREEE (reference sequence). The chain's CDR3 is CASSPSGGGDGTEAFF. The DNA for the CDR3 is TGTGCCAGCAGCCCCTCGGGAGGGGGCGACGGCACTGAAGCTTTCTTT.

This clonotype was seen more than once but under ten times. The rearrangement links TRBV5-1 to TRBJ2-3, with TRBD2 as a possible D gene (6 bases). The CDR3 totals 14 residues. V lost 4 bases and J lost 4, with 13 bases in between. Per the germline V gene, CDR1 is SGHRS and CDR2 is YFSETQ. CDR3 region: CASSLVPGADTQYF. The CDR3, as DNA: TGCGCCAGCAGCCTGGTACCGGGGGCAGATACGCAGTATTTT.

Only a few counts were recorded for this clonotype. This sequence joins TRBV4-2 and TRBJ2-2, with a weak D call TRBD2 (5 bases). Germline V lookup: CDR1 LGHNA, CDR2 YNFKEQ. CDR3 length equals 15 residues. With 4 bases removed from V and 6 bases from J, the gap between germline ends came to 15 bases. The CDR3: CASSRGASYAGELFF. Here the CDR3 DNA reads TGTGCCAGCAGCCGAGGTGCTAGCTACGCCGGGGAGCTGTTTTTT.

This clonotype appeared many times. J is TRBJ1-5 and V is TRBV6-2 or TRBV6-3; TRBD1 is a possible D gene (6 bases). Germline-derived CDR1 and CDR2 are MNHEY and SVGEGT. CDR3 size: 16 residues. Trimming cost V 0 bases and J 0 bases, with 9 bases left between them. In nucleotides, the CDR3 is TGTGCCAGCAGTTACTCTACAGGGTCTAGCAATCAGCCCCAGCATTTT. This translates into CASSYSTGSSNQPQHF.

The V gene is TRBV7-8, the J gene TRBJ2-5; 7 nucleotides agree with TRBD1. The CDR3 spans 14 residues. Germline assignment: CDR1 SGHVS and CDR2 FQNEAQ. Trimming cost V 5 bases and J 5 bases; bases outside gene matches: 8. The CDR3 sequence: CASSPRGLGETQYF. The CDR3 nucleotides are TGTGCCAGCAGCCCAAGGGGGCTCGGGGAGACCCAGTACTTC.

This chain connects TRBV6-2 or TRBV6-3 to TRBJ2-7; TRBD2 matches 11 bases. After removal of 11 bases from V and 0 bases from J, the junction contained 18 bases not matched to a gene. CDR1 is MNHEY, CDR2 SVGEGT, per germline. The CDR3 spans 18 residues. CDR3 DNA sequence: TGTGCCGGAAGACTAGCGGGGTCCCCCCGATCCAGCTCCTACGAGCAGTACGTC. Amino acid sequence: CAGRLAGSPRSSSYEQYV.

This clonotype was picked up many times. CDR3 coding DNA: TGCGCCAGCAGCTTGACGGGGGACTATGGCTACACCTTC. Its translation: CASSLTGDYGYTF. The chain has TRBV5-1 and TRBJ1-2; D might be TRBD1 (5 bases). This CDR3 has 13 amino acids. In germline, CDR1 is SGHRS, CDR2 YFSETQ. Trimming shortened V by 1 base and J by 3 bases, and 7 bases separated the two germline ends.

This chain links TRBV4-3 with TRBJ1-1; D may be TRBD1 (5 bases). The CDR3 covers 15 residues. With 4 bases removed from V and 6 bases from J, the gap between germline ends came to 18 bases. Germline-derived CDR1 and CDR2 are LGHNA and YSLEER. The CDR3 DNA sequence: TGCGCCAGCAGCCGAGGCGTGGGGGAAGGAGCTGAAGCTTTCTTT. Its translation is CASSRGVGEGAEAFF.

The chain employs TRBV5-6 and TRBJ1-2, with 7 bases lining up with TRBD1. There are 19 residues in the CDR3. Trimming removed 2 bases from V and 0 bases from J; junction bases left unmatched: 16. CDR1 SGHDT and CDR2 YYEEEE come from the germline V gene. CDR3 sequence (DNA): TGTGCCAGCAGCTTACTACAGGGGCTTCGTCGGATTCCTAACTATGGCTACACCTTC. It translates to CASSLLQGLRRIPNYGYTF.

In this sample, this clonotype turned up a few times. The chain combines TRBV7-2 with TRBJ1-2; 7 bases fit TRBD1. Losses at the gene ends were 5 bases for V and 4 bases for J; bases not matched to a gene: 10. The germline gives CDR1 SGHTA, CDR2 FQGNSA. The CDR3 runs 15 residues. The CDR3 region has the DNA TGTGCCAGCAGCCCTCAGGGGGGGGCTGGCTATGGCTACACCTTC. This sequence encodes CASSPQGGAGYGYTF.

In its sample, this clonotype was seen a few times. V is TRBV5-1 and J is TRBJ2-2, with 10 bases lining up with TRBD2. Germline CDR1 SGHRS, CDR2 YFSETQ. After removal of 1 base from V and 2 bases from J, the junction contained 2 bases not matched to a gene. The CDR3 loop spans 16 amino acids. The CDR3 loop is CASSLILAGNTGELFF. CDR3 DNA: TGCGCCAGCAGCTTGATACTAGCGGGAAACACCGGGGAGCTGTTTTTT.

This clonotype was seen more than once but under ten times. V is TRBV2 and J is TRBJ1-1, with 11 positions matching TRBD1. CDR3 length equals 17 residues. Trimming at V came to 7 bases and at J to 4 bases, leaving 14 bases not matched to a gene. Germline CDR1 and CDR2: SNHLY and FYNNEI. This CDR3 is CASNGGAGQGDGTEAFF. CDR3 DNA: TGTGCCAGCAACGGCGGCGCGGGACAGGGGGACGGCACTGAAGCTTTCTTT.

This clonotype has just a few counts. The chain recombines TRBV5-1 with TRBJ1-2; D is uncertain. Deletions cut 0 bases from V and 6 bases from J, with 9 bases between. CDR3 size: 13 residues. In germline, CDR1 is SGHRS, CDR2 YFSETQ. The CDR3 sequence: CASSLAGENGYTF. CDR3 coding DNA: TGCGCCAGCAGCTTGGCCGGGGAAAATGGCTACACCTTC.

This chain joins TRBV6-1 and TRBJ2-3; 8 nucleotides line up with TRBD1. With 7 bases clipped from V and 8 bases from J, the junction kept 8 bases outside the gene matches. The CDR3 extends over 13 amino acids. Germline loops: CDR1 MNHNS, CDR2 SASEGT. CDR3 bases: TGTGCCAGCAATCGTCGGACAGGGCCTACGCAGTATTTT. As protein: CASNRRTGPTQYF.

This clonotype was recorded a few times. The chain joins TRBV7-8 to TRBJ2-2; D ambiguous. The CDR3 is 16 residues long. Germline lookup yields CDR1 SGHVS and CDR2 FQNEAQ. V lost 1 base and J 4 bases, leaving 13 bases between the germline ends. CDR3 residues: CASSLVSRASTGELFF. In DNA, the CDR3 is TGTGCCAGCAGCTTAGTCTCCCGGGCATCCACCGGGGAGCTGTTTTTT.

The chain has TRBV19 and TRBJ2-6, with D possibly being TRBD1 (5 bases). Germline assignment: CDR1 LNHDA and CDR2 SQIVND (reference sequence). V was pared by 1 base and J by 2 bases, with 6 bases between. There are 15 residues in the CDR3. The CDR3 is CASSIGGPGANVLTF. In DNA form, the CDR3 reads TGTGCCAGTAGTATAGGGGGCCCTGGGGCCAACGTCCTGACTTTC.

This clonotype was found a few times. This rearrangement joins TRBV7-3 to TRBJ2-6, with D possibly TRBD1 on 5 matching bases. The CDR3 consists of 15 residues. V lost 4 bases to trimming and J lost 2 bases, with 9 bases between them. Germline CDR1 reads SGHTA; CDR2 reads FQGTGA. CDR3 coding DNA: TGTGCCAGCAGCTCTGGACATGCTGGGGCCAACGTCCTGACTTTC. It encodes CASSSGHAGANVLTF.

In this sample, this clonotype turned up a few times. The gene calls are TRBV28 and TRBJ2-3, with D perhaps TRBD2 (6 bases). Germline-derived CDR1 and CDR2 are MDHEN and SYDVKM. This CDR3 has 15 residues. Trimming took 5 bases from V and 2 from J, leaving 14 bases between them. CDR3 in amino acids: CASSPPRTITDTQYF. CDR3 nucleotides: TGTGCCAGCAGTCCTCCGCGGACTATCACAGATACGCAGTATTTT.

The rearrangement joins TRBV6-5 to TRBJ1-1; TRBD1 aligns across 7 bases. The CDR3 is made up of 17 amino acids. Germline CDR1 and CDR2: MNHEY and SVGAGI. The V gene end was trimmed by 2 bases and the J gene end by 1 base; junction bases not matched to a gene: 10. This chain's CDR3 is CASSYGVRDSSNTEAFF. The CDR3, as DNA: TGTGCCAGCAGTTACGGAGTAAGGGACAGCTCGAACACTGAAGCTTTCTTT.

There are a few counts of this clonotype. The chain links TRBV7-2 to TRBJ2-5, with a weak D call TRBD2 (6 bases). With 7 bases removed from V and 14 bases from J, the gap between germline ends came to 23 bases. In germline, CDR1 is SGHTA, CDR2 FQGNSA. CDR3 size: 13 residues. The CDR3: CASKPLTLGGVYF. In DNA, the CDR3 is TGTGCCAGCAAACCCCTGACCCTGGGGGGTGTTTACTTC.